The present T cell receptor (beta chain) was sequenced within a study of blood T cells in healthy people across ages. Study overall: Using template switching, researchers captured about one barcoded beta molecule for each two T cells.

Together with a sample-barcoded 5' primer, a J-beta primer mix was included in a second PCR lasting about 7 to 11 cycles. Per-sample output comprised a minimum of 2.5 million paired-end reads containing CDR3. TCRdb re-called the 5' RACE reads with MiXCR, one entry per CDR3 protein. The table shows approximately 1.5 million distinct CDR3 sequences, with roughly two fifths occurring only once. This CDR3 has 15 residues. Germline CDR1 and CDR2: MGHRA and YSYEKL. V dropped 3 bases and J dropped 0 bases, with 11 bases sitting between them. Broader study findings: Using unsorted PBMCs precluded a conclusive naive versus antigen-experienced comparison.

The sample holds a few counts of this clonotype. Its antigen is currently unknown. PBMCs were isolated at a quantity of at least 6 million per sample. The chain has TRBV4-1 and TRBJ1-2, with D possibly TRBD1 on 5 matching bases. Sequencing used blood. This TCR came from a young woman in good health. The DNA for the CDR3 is TGCGCCAGCAGCCACGCGGGGCAAGCTAACTATGGCTACACCTTC. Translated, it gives CASSHAGQANYGYTF.